What follows are 2 T cell receptor beta chains derived from one specimen sequenced in a study of cytomegalovirus exposure and HLA in healthy donors. Clones were sequenced by immunoSEQ multiplex PCR, and TCRdb holds only the in-frame ones, with some missing. The sample has about 220,000 clones; approximately 88% are singletons. Sequenced input: PBMCs. These TCRs come from a woman aged 30 to 39 in good health and CMV-seropositive.

The V gene is TRBV7-9, the J gene TRBJ2-6; D unclear. There are 16 residues in the CDR3. V lost 4 bases and J 1 base, leaving 11 bases between the germline ends. The V gene's germline CDR1 is SEHNR and CDR2 FQNEAQ (reference sequence). The CDR3 sequence is CASSSGIPSGANVLTF. In DNA form, the CDR3 reads TGTGCCAGCAGCTCGGGCATCCCTTCTGGGGCCAACGTCCTGACTTTC.

The CDR3 DNA reads TGTGCCAGCAGCTTAGCGGGGGGAGGGACTACTCTATACAATGAGCAGTTCTTC. This encodes CASSLAGGGTTLYNEQFF. The chain couples TRBV7-6 to TRBJ2-1; 7 bases are a match to TRBD2. The germline V gene encodes CDR1 SGHVS and CDR2 FNYEAQ. With 0 bases clipped from V and 4 bases from J, the junction kept 12 bases outside the gene matches. The CDR3 is 18 amino acids. The variable domain in full, with the rest retrieved from reference TRBV7-6 and TRBJ2-1, is GAGVSQSPRYKVTKRGQDVALRCDPISGHVSLYWYRQALGQGPEFLTYFNYEAQQDKSGLPNDRFSAERPEGSISTLTIQRTEQRDSAMYRCASSLAGGGTTLYNEQFFGPGTRLTVL.